The T cell receptor beta chain under discussion was sequenced for a study of human T cells and chemical hapten exposure. This clonotype has at least ten counts. TCRdb fed the RACE reads into MiXCR, producing one record per CDR3 protein. Here the sample spans roughly 80,000 distinct CDR3 sequences, 8.5% to 10% being singletons. Time point in this sample: healthy volunteer bleed at 6 weeks. The study extracted total RNA from unfractionated whole blood. The V gene's germline CDR1 is LGHNA and CDR2 YNFKEQ. The CDR3 contains 18 residues. With 1 base removed from V and 1 base from J, the gap between germline ends came to 18 bases.

This TCR came from a female donor in good health. Some clones in this sample may be carry-over from other donors' samples. The sample was whole blood. The chain carries TRBV4-2 and TRBJ2-3; unclear D gene. CDR3 DNA sequence: TGTGCCAGCAGCCAAGGGGCCCTTAGTAGTTTGGGCACAGATACGCAGTATTTT. As protein: CASSQGALSSLGTDTQYF.